Below, 17 T cell receptor beta chains from the same sample are listed, as sequenced in a study of Tregs in tolerant kidney transplant recipients. Generated by immunoSEQ multiplex PCR, the TCRdb table keeps only in-frame clones and is missing some. The table has 80,000 to 90,000 clones, 85% to 95% seen once. The sequencing input was CD8+ T cells from blood. These receptors were taken from a human donor in good health.

V gene TRBV5-6 combines with J gene TRBJ2-7, with D perhaps TRBD1 or TRBD2 (6 bases each). This CDR3 spans 16 amino acids. Germline V gene data show CDR1 as SGHDT and CDR2 as YYEEEE. The V end was cut by 4 bases, the J end by 1 base, with 18 bases between. DNA of the CDR3: TGTGCCAGCAGCCTAAACAGGGAGGTCCCATCCTACGAGCAGTACTTC. This sequence encodes CASSLNREVPSYEQYF.

V gene TRBV5-1 combines with J gene TRBJ1-1, with TRBD1 matching over 8 bases. Germline V gene sequence: CDR1 SGHRS, CDR2 YFSETQ. Losses at the gene ends were 3 bases for V and 0 bases for J; bases not matched to a gene: 10. The CDR3 length is 17 residues. Here the CDR3 reads CASSSYRDRRMNTEAFF. CDR3 bases: TGCGCCAGCAGCTCATACCGGGACAGGAGGATGAACACTGAAGCTTTCTTT.

This sequence joins TRBV29-1 and TRBJ2-7; 10 bases agree with TRBD2. Germline loops: CDR1 SQVTM, CDR2 ANQGSEA. The CDR3 contains 15 residues. Unmatched junction bases numbered 10, after V lost 6 bases and J lost 2 bases. The CDR3 sequence is CSVDTLAGGTYEQYF. The CDR3, as DNA: TGCAGCGTCGACACCTTAGCGGGAGGAACCTACGAGCAGTACTTC.

This chain connects TRBV6-5 to TRBJ2-3; TRBD1 matches at 9 bases. V lost 0 bases and J lost 3; bases outside the gene matches: 4. Germline values: CDR1 MNHEY, CDR2 SVGAGI. There are 16 residues in the CDR3. CDR3 protein: CASSYSTGGWTDTQYF. CDR3 sequence (DNA): TGTGCCAGCAGTTACTCTACAGGGGGCTGGACAGATACGCAGTATTTT.

The V and J genes are TRBV7-6 and TRBJ2-7; TRBD2 matches 9 bases. V dropped 5 bases and J dropped 1; count of bases not matched to a gene: 9. CDR1 SGHVS and CDR2 FNYEAQ come from the germline V gene. This CDR3 has 16 amino acids. CDR3 region: CASSREAGGTSYEQYF. The CDR3 DNA reads TGTGCCAGCAGCCGGGAAGCGGGGGGAACATCCTACGAGCAGTACTTC.

The chain carries TRBV6-1 and TRBJ1-1; D is ambiguous. The V end lost 1 base, the J end lost 3 bases, and 3 bases lay between the germline ends. The germline gives CDR1 MNHNS, CDR2 SASEGT. The CDR3 has 12 amino acids. CDR3 loop: CASSEGYTEAFF. DNA of the CDR3: TGTGCCAGCAGTGAAGGCTACACTGAAGCTTTCTTT.

The chain employs TRBV11-2 and TRBJ2-3; D uncertain. Germline-derived CDR1 and CDR2 are SGHAT and FQNNGV. The CDR3 is made up of 15 amino acids. V was pared by 1 base and J by 0 bases, with 8 bases between. The CDR3 sequence: CASSLGRPSTDTQYF. The CDR3 coding sequence is TGTGCCAGCAGCTTAGGTCGACCGAGCACAGATACGCAGTATTTT.

This chain connects TRBV18 to TRBJ2-1, with 7 bases aligning to TRBD2. The CDR3 spans 15 residues. Losses at the gene ends were 8 bases for V and 7 bases for J; bases not matched to a gene: 14. CDR1 is KGHSH and CDR2 is LQKENI in the germline V gene. DNA of the CDR3: TGTGCCAGCACCCCTAGCGGAACACAGAGAAATGAGCAGTTCTTC. It specifies CASTPSGTQRNEQFF.

This chain connects TRBV6-6 to TRBJ1-3; D possibly corresponds to TRBD1 (5 bases). CDR1 is MNHNY and CDR2 is SVGAGI in the germline V gene (reference sequence). V lost 6 bases and J lost 0, with 12 bases in between. This CDR3 comprises 15 residues. The CDR3 protein is CASRPQDYSGNTIYF. CDR3 sequence (DNA): TGTGCCAGCAGGCCACAGGACTACTCTGGAAACACCATATATTTT.

V and J are TRBV2 and TRBJ2-7; tentatively, D is TRBD1 (5 bases). V lost 9 bases and J 1 base, leaving 13 bases between the germline ends. The CDR3 runs 13 residues. CDR1 SNHLY and CDR2 FYNNEI come from the germline V gene. DNA for the CDR3: TGTGCCAGAGGGGTCGGTCTGTCCTACGAGCAGTACTTC. Translated, it gives CARGVGLSYEQYF.

This clone was recorded only once. The V gene is TRBV27, the J gene TRBJ2-7; tentatively, D is TRBD2 (6 bases). V was shortened by 5 bases and J by 3 bases, with 17 bases between the two germline ends. The CDR3 has 15 residues. Germline CDR1 is MNHEY and CDR2 is SMNVEV (reference sequence). The CDR3 nucleotides read TGTGCCAGCAGTCCTACGGGACTCGGGTACTACGAGCAGTACTTC. Protein sequence: CASSPTGLGYYEQYF.

The chain carries TRBV4-1 and TRBJ2-7; tentative D call: TRBD2 (6 bases). Trimming stripped 2 bases from V and 0 bases from J, with 8 bases between. The CDR3 has 14 residues. Germline-derived CDR1 and CDR2 are MGHRA and YSYEKL. The CDR3 spells CASSQLTSSYEQYF. The DNA of the CDR3 is TGCGCCAGCAGCCAACTGACTAGCTCCTACGAGCAGTACTTC.

The V gene is TRBV13, the J gene TRBJ1-6; D is perhaps TRBD1 (5 bases). CDR3 length equals 17 residues. From germline, CDR1 is PRHDT and CDR2 FYEKMQ (reference sequence). V was clipped by 0 bases and J by 13 bases, with 22 bases between them. CDR3 in amino acids: CASSLGVIRGTLGPLHF. The DNA of the CDR3 is TGTGCCAGCAGCTTAGGGGTTATTCGGGGGACCTTGGGTCCCCTCCACTTT.

The V and J genes are TRBV12-5 and TRBJ1-6, with a possible D match to TRBD1 (6 bases). Germline V gene lookup returns CDR1 LGHNT and CDR2 FRNRAP. This CDR3 region has 15 residues. Trimming left V 8 bases short and J 11 bases short, with 22 bases between. CDR3 loop: CASTHPWGRDPPLHF. CDR3 coding DNA: TGTGCTAGTACCCACCCGTGGGGGCGCGATCCACCCCTCCACTTT.

This clone was observed a handful of times. The chain has TRBV7-3 and TRBJ2-1; 8 nucleotides align to TRBD2. Germline loops: CDR1 SGHTA, CDR2 FQGTGA. V lost 5 bases to trimming and J lost 9 bases; unmatched junction nucleotides: 15. The CDR3 loop spans 16 amino acids. This CDR3 reads CASSQEGPAGVGEQFF. The DNA of the CDR3 is TGTGCCAGCAGCCAAGAAGGCCCAGCGGGGGTTGGTGAGCAGTTCTTC.

The chain links TRBV9 to TRBJ2-7, with a weak D call TRBD2 (6 bases). The CDR3 covers 13 residues. The V gene's germline CDR1 is SGDLS and CDR2 YYNGEE. Trimming left V 0 bases short and J 6 bases short, with 10 bases between. The chain's CDR3 is CASSVGAGSEQYF. Written as DNA, the CDR3 is TGTGCCAGCAGCGTAGGGGCGGGGAGCGAGCAGTACTTC.

This clone was recorded many times. The CDR3 bases are TGTGCCAGCAGCCCAGGTTTCGGGCACACAGATACGCAGTATTTT. This encodes CASSPGFGHTDTQYF. V and J are TRBV7-3 and TRBJ2-3; D gene ambiguous. Trimming took 5 bases from V and 2 from J, leaving 14 bases between them. CDR1 is SGHTA and CDR2 is FQGTGA in the germline V gene. This CDR3 region has 15 residues.